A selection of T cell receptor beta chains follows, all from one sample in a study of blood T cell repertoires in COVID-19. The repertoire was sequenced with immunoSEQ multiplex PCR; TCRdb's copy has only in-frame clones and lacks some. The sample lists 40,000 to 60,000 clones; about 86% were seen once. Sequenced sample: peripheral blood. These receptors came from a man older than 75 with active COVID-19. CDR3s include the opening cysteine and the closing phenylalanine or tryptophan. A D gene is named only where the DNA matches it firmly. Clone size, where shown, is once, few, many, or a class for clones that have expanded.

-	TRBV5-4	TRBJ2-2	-	CASSLPGNTGELFF	TGTGCCAGCAGCTTGCCAGGAAACACCGGGGAGCTGTTTTTT
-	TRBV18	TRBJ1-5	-	CASSAGHGGQQPQHF	TGTGCCAGCTCAGCGGGTCACGGGGGGCAACAGCCCCAGCATTTT
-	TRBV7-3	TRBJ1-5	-	CASSQGLNQPQHF	TGTGCCAGCTCACAGGGTCTTAATCAGCCCCAGCATTTT
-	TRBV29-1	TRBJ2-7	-	CSVEGDTYEQYF	TGCAGCGTTGAGGGGGACACCTACGAGCAGTACTTC
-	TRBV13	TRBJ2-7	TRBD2	CASSLGGLAGGYEQYF	TGTGCCAGCAGCTTAGGAGGACTAGCGGGAGGATACGAGCAGTACTTC
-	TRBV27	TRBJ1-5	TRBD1	CASSLGTGGNQPQHF	TGTGCCAGCAGTTTAGGGACAGGGGGCAATCAGCCCCAGCATTTT
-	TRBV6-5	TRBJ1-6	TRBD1	CASSQGQSGNSPLHF	TGTGCCAGCAGTCAGGGACAGTCGGGTAATTCACCCCTCCACTTT
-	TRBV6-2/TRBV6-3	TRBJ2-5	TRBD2	CASSRNSGRETQYF	TGTGCCAGCAGCCGGAATAGCGGGAGGGAGACCCAGTACTTC
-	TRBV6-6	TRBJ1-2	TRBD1	CASSYSGQGTGYTF	TGTGCCAGCAGTTACTCGGGACAGGGTACAGGCTACACCTTC
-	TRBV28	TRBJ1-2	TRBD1	CASRRDRAAGYTF	TGTGCCAGCAGGAGAGACAGGGCTGCTGGCTACACCTTC
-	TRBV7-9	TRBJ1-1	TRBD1	CASSLDRQGAEAFF	TGTGCCAGCAGCTTAGATCGACAGGGGGCTGAAGCTTTCTTT
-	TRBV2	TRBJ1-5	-	CASRGRDYGLYSNQPQHF	TGTGCCAGCAGGGGGAGAGACTATGGATTGTATAGCAATCAGCCCCAGCATTTT
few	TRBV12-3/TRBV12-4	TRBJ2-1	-	CASSSPHEQFF	TGTGCCAGCAGTTCCCCTCATGAGCAGTTCTTC
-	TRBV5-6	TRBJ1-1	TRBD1	CASSSAGGTEAFF	TGTGCCAGCAGCTCGGCAGGGGGCACTGAAGCTTTCTTT
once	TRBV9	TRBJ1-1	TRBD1	CASSSQGDTEAFF	TGTGCCAGCAGCTCTCAGGGGGACACTGAAGCTTTCTTT
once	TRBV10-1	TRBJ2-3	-	CASSDSASADTQYF	TGCGCCAGCAGTGATTCTGCTAGCGCAGATACGCAGTATTTT
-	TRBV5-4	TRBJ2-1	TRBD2	CASSGLAGAYTYNEQFF	TGTGCCAGTTCCGGACTAGCGGGAGCTTATACCTACAATGAGCAGTTCTTC
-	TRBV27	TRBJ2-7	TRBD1	CASSPGQGYEQYF	TGTGCCAGCAGTCCGGGACAGGGTTACGAGCAGTACTTC
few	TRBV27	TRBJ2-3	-	CASRTGMGDTQYF	TGTGCCAGCAGAACAGGGATGGGAGATACGCAGTATTTT
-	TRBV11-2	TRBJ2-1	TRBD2	CASSTIPGLEQFF	TGTGCCAGCAGCACGATTCCGGGACTAGAGCAGTTCTTC
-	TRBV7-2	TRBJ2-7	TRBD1	CASSLGQGSPYEQYF	TGTGCCAGCAGCTTGGGACAGGGTTCTCCCTACGAGCAGTACTTC
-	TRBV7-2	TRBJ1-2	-	CASSLYRDFGDNGYTF	TGTGCCAGCAGCTTGTACCGGGACTTCGGGGATAATGGCTACACCTTC
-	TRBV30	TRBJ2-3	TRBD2	CAWRGTSGSLWGSTDTQYF	TGTGCCTGGCGCGGGACTAGCGGGAGCCTGTGGGGGTCCACAGATACGCAGTATTTT
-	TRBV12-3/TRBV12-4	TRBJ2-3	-	CASSLCTGCTQYF	TGTGCCAGCAGTTTATGCACAGGGTGTACGCAGTATTTT